This T cell receptor beta chain was captured in a study of cytomegalovirus exposure and HLA in healthy donors. Study results and caveats: Sequencing depth across donors, presence/absence analyses assumed, was roughly uniform. V- and J-gene trimming in TCR beta was tied to a missense DCLRE1C variant by an analysis performed later. Rarity held for most TCR sequences, but there were some public TCRs that occurred in many donors.

The primer mix had 60 Vbeta and 13 Jbeta primers. The method was immunoSEQ multiplex PCR; TCRdb's version includes in-frame clones alone and lacks a portion of them. The profile shows under 200,000 clones, roughly 79% of them singletons. Notes on this clone: Its antigen is unidentified.

From germline, CDR1 is MDHEN and CDR2 SYDVKM. V was pared by 3 bases and J by 6 bases, with 11 bases of the junction left unmatched. The CDR3 loop spans 16 amino acids. The specimen sequenced was PBMCs. This clonotype was obtained from a man aged 40-55 years in good health and CMV-seronegative. The chain recombines TRBV28 with TRBJ2-7; 10 bases align to TRBD1. The CDR3 DNA reads as TGTGCCAGCAGTTTCCGTCCGGGACAGGGGACTGTCGAGCAGTACTTC. Its protein product is CASSFRPGQGTVEQYF. Drawing the rest from reference TRBV28 and TRBJ2-7, the complete variable domain is DVKVTQSSRYLVKRTGEKVFLECVQDMDHENMFWYRQDPGLGLRLIYFSYDVKMKEKGDIPEGYSVSREKKERFSLILESASTNQTSMYLCASSFRPGQGTVEQYFGPGTRLTVT.